This T cell receptor (beta chain) was captured by sequencing in a study of blood T cell repertoires in COVID-19. Sequenced by immunoSEQ multiplex PCR; TCRdb stores in-frame clones only, minus some. This sample has around 170,000 clones; around 81% occur once, and the top ten carry over 10%. Trimming stripped 0 bases from V and 3 bases from J, with 9 bases between. Germline CDR1 reads LGHDT; CDR2 reads YNNKEL (reference sequence). The CDR3 extends over 14 amino acids. This TCR derives from a man between 65 and 85 years old who had recovered from COVID-19. Sequencing input: peripheral blood. The chain couples TRBV3-1 (or the pseudogene TRBV3-2) to TRBJ2-7; the D gene is possibly TRBD2 (5 bases). CDR3 coding DNA: TGTGCCAGCAGCCAAGATCCTCGGGGCTACGAGCAGTACTTC. Its protein is CASSQDPRGYEQYF.